This TCR beta chain was recorded in a study of identical twins. This clonotype was recorded at least ten times. What it binds is not known. Study-wide results and limits: Sequences that were beta out-of-frame showed weaker excess twin sharing. Zero-insertion findings could be partly confounded by invariant cells (MAIT and iNKT cells).

TCRdb re-called the 5' RACE reads with MiXCR, one entry per CDR3 protein. The table has 200,000 to 250,000 distinct CDR3 sequences, 6.5% seen once; the top ten hold roughly 14%. The CDR3 spans 11 residues. The V end lost 5 bases, the J end lost 4 bases, and 5 bases lay between the germline ends. These same records also appear under a second study, on T cells expressing NK-cell markers. That paper adds: An anti-gamma-delta TCR antibody confined sorting to alpha-beta TCR T cells across several of the experiments. The CD3+CD56-NKG2C+ fraction of a few donors was also led by these clonotypes.

The rearrangement uses TRBV12-3 or TRBV12-4 and TRBJ1-1; no clear D gene. The clonotype was recovered from a woman aged 18-29 years in good health. The sequencing input was CD8+ T cells sorted from blood. The CDR3 region is CASSITTEAFF. CDR3 DNA: TGTGCCAGCAGTATAACCACTGAAGCTTTCTTT.